This T cell receptor (beta chain) comes out of a study of T cells after yellow fever vaccination. Study-level background: Fractions with few cells were prepared using SMART-Seq v4 Ultra Low Input. Study conclusions and caveats: Contamination by abundant bulk-population clonotypes could be present in FACS-sorted repertoires. At 96% for CD4 and around 91% for CD8, most primary-vaccination clones showed up again after the booster.

For this clonotype: Its antigen is as yet unknown.

One entry per CDR3 protein, called by TCRdb with MiXCR from the 5' RACE reads. The repertoire holds 320,000 or so distinct CDR3 sequences, with roughly 8.6% as singletons. Germline V gives CDR1 LGHDT, CDR2 YNNKEL (reference sequence). J lost 3 bases, V lost 2 bases, and 7 bases had no gene match. There are 16 residues in the CDR3. The starting material was PBMCs, obtained approximately 47 days after the first yellow fever vaccination. This clonotype originated in a man between 18 and 35 years old who received the YFV17D yellow fever vaccine. The chain links TRBV3-1 to TRBJ1-1; 9 bases are a match to TRBD1. CDR3 sequence reads: CASSQYRGRWDTEAFF. CDR3 nucleotide sequence: TGTGCCAGCAGCCAATACAGGGGGCGGTGGGACACTGAAGCTTTCTTT.